This TCR beta chain stems from a study of blood T cell repertoires in COVID-19. Study-wide context: Acute-phase and convalescent COVID-19 samples originated in the United States, Italy and Spain. T cells, B-cell-depleted T cells, or PBMCs provided the cDNA or gDNA that served as material.

Looked up from germline, CDR1 is MNHEY and CDR2 is SVGEGT. The CDR3 is 12 residues long. Points on this clone: A read error may produce the germline difference seen at one junction end.

Per the authors' pipeline: Counts of nucleated cells, estimated from reference gene primer amplification, were obtained. The repertoire was sequenced with immunoSEQ multiplex PCR; TCRdb's copy has only in-frame clones and lacks some. V and J calls and clone size are those listed in that table; D and trimming were worked out from the DNA. The sample comprises 150,000 to 200,000 clones, 75% to 90% of which are singletons, and less than 7% rests with the top ten. V and J are TRBV6-2 or TRBV6-3 and TRBJ1-2; the D is unclear. This receptor was identified in a man aged 60 to 75 with acute or convalescent COVID-19. Material: peripheral blood. The CDR3 DNA is TGTGCCAGCAGTGACTCCGGCTATGGCTACACCTTC. Its protein is CASSDSGYGYTF.